The next 28 T cell receptor beta chains were all read from a single sample in a study of blood T cell repertoires in COVID-19. Measured with immunoSEQ multiplex PCR; TCRdb has only the in-frame clones, and not every one. Among approximately 280,000 clones listed, 80% to 90% were seen once. Sequenced: peripheral blood. The origin of the receptors is a man aged 35-49 years with acute or convalescent COVID-19.

The chain combines TRBV19 with TRBJ2-2; D is possibly TRBD2 (6 bases). The germline V and J ends were trimmed by 5 bases and 5 bases, with 18 bases remaining between them. Germline V CDR1 and CDR2: LNHDA, SQIVND (reference sequence). The CDR3 consists of 16 residues. CDR3 in DNA: TGTGCCAGTAGTGTGGGAGGTAATCGACGGACCGGGGAGCTGTTTTTT. Its protein is CASSVGGNRRTGELFF. Full variable domain (rest looked up from reference TRBV19 and TRBJ2-2): DGGITQSPKYLFRKEGQNVTLSCEQNLNHDAMYWYRQDPGQGLRLIYYSQIVNDFQKGDIAEGYSVSREKKESFPLTVTSAQKNPTAFYLCASSVGGNRRTGELFFGEGSRLTVL.

The chain recombines TRBV7-6 with TRBJ2-7, with 7 positions matching TRBD1. Per the germline V gene, CDR1 is SGHVS and CDR2 is FNYEAQ. CDR3 size: 17 residues. The J segment lost 0 bases and the V segment lost 1 base, leaving 9 bases of the junction unmatched. CDR3 sequence: CASSLEPLQGTSYEQYF. For the CDR3, the DNA is TGTGCCAGCAGCTTAGAACCTCTACAGGGGACCTCCTACGAGCAGTACTTC.

This clone came up once. The chain combines TRBV5-1 with TRBJ1-2; D may be TRBD1 (5 bases). Germline values: CDR1 SGHRS, CDR2 YFSETQ. Trimming took 0 bases from V and 0 from J, leaving 12 bases between them. The CDR3 runs to 16 residues. CDR3 in DNA: TGCGCCAGCAGCTTGGGCGGGGGAAACGCTAACTATGGCTACACCTTC. Residues: CASSLGGGNANYGYTF.

V gene TRBV11-2 combines with J gene TRBJ1-1; D is unresolved. The germline V and J ends were trimmed by 5 bases and 0 bases, with 4 bases remaining between them. Germline V lookup: CDR1 SGHAT, CDR2 FQNNGV. The CDR3 sequence is 12 residues long. CDR3 region: CASSLMNTEAFF. Here the CDR3 DNA reads TGTGCCAGCAGCCTTATGAACACTGAAGCTTTCTTT.

The chain links TRBV29-1 to TRBJ1-1; 7 nucleotides align to TRBD1. Germline values: CDR1 SQVTM, CDR2 ANQGSEA. The CDR3 spans 13 residues. The V and J ends lost 6 bases and 1 base, in that order; junction bases with no gene match: 5. The CDR3 region has the DNA TGCAGCGTGGTAGGACAGGCGAACACTGAAGCTTTCTTT. Protein product: CSVVGQANTEAFF.

The chain employs TRBV7-2 and TRBJ2-3; TRBD1 agrees at 8 bases. The germline gives CDR1 SGHTA, CDR2 FQGNSA. CDR3 length: 16 residues. V dropped 5 bases and J dropped 0; count of bases not matched to a gene: 7. Here the CDR3 DNA reads TGTGCCAGCAGCCACGGGACAGGTCCAAGCACAGATACGCAGTATTTT. Translating it yields CASSHGTGPSTDTQYF.

The V and J genes are TRBV7-6 and TRBJ1-2, with D maybe TRBD1 (5 bases). From germline, CDR1 is SGHVS and CDR2 FNYEAQ. Trimming took off 5 bases at V and 7 bases at J, with 14 bases between the two ends. The CDR3 has 13 residues. The CDR3 DNA reads TGTGCCAGCAGCCTCACAGGTCGGCTTGGCTACACCTTC. Translating it yields CASSLTGRLGYTF.

This chain connects TRBV15 to TRBJ1-1; D ambiguous. Germline V gene data show CDR1 as LNHNV and CDR2 as YYDKDF (reference sequence). The CDR3 totals 14 residues. V dropped 0 bases and J dropped 0 bases, with 5 bases sitting between them. CDR3 DNA: TGTGCCACCAGCAGAGATGCAGTGAACACTGAAGCTTTCTTT. Protein product: CATSRDAVNTEAFF.

The chain recombines TRBV9 with TRBJ1-2; tentatively, D is TRBD1 (5 bases). V was pared by 2 bases and J by 7 bases, with 12 bases between. CDR3 size: 13 residues. CDR1 is SGDLS and CDR2 is YYNGEE in the germline V gene. CDR3 sequence (DNA): TGTGCCAGCAGCGTTGGGACTGACCTTGGCTACACCTTC. This encodes CASSVGTDLGYTF.

This sequence joins TRBV6-5 and TRBJ1-4, with a possible D match to TRBD1 (6 bases). Trimming removed 6 bases at V and 0 bases at J, with 8 bases between. This CDR3 spans 14 amino acids. Looked up from germline, CDR1 is MNHEY and CDR2 is SVGAGI. Written as DNA, the CDR3 is TGTGCCAGCAGCCCAGGGGCAACTAATGAAAAACTGTTTTTT. Translating gives CASSPGATNEKLFF.

This chain connects TRBV2 to TRBJ1-5; D perhaps matches TRBD1 (6 bases). The V end was cut by 4 bases, the J end by 4 bases, with 14 bases between. The CDR3 loop spans 15 amino acids. The V gene's germline CDR1 is SNHLY and CDR2 FYNNEI. DNA for the CDR3: TGTGCCAGCAGTGCAAGGGCAGGGGAGAATCAGCCCCAGCATTTT. It encodes CASSARAGENQPQHF.

This clone has a handful of counts. The V gene is TRBV2, the J gene TRBJ1-4; a possible D gene is TRBD1 (6 bases). Trimming removed 3 bases from V and 8 bases from J, with 13 bases in between. Germline values: CDR1 SNHLY, CDR2 FYNNEI. This CDR3 has 14 amino acids. DNA of the CDR3: TGTGCCAGCAGTGATCTAACAGGGTACGAAAAACTGTTTTTT. It is translated as CASSDLTGYEKLFF. Complete variable domain (other parts from reference TRBV2 and TRBJ1-4): EPEVTQTPSHQVTQMGQEVILRCVPISNHLYFYWYRQILGQKVEFLVSFYNNEISEKSEIFDDQFSVERPDGSNFTLKIRSTKLEDSAMYFCASSDLTGYEKLFFGSGTQLSVL.

Only a few counts were recorded for this clone. CDR3 sequence: CASRQGIVNQPQHF. The CDR3 nucleotides are TGCGCCAGCAGACAGGGTATTGTAAATCAGCCCCAGCATTTT. V gene TRBV5-1 combines with J gene TRBJ1-5; D is perhaps TRBD1 (6 bases). V lost 5 bases and J lost 4, with 13 bases in between. This CDR3 is built from 14 residues. CDR1 is SGHRS, CDR2 YFSETQ, per germline.

J is TRBJ2-7 and V is TRBV29-1; TRBD2 matches 7 bases. This CDR3 comprises 10 residues. In germline, CDR1 is SQVTM, CDR2 ANQGSEA. The DNA of the CDR3 is TGCAGTGCTGCGGGAGAAGAGCAGTACTTC. Translation: CSAAGEEQYF.

This clone is a singleton in its sample. The chain carries TRBV12-3 or TRBV12-4 and TRBJ1-5; D may be TRBD1 (6 bases). The CDR3 sequence is 13 residues long. V lost 7 bases to trimming and J lost 5 bases, with 12 bases between them. CDR3 coding DNA: TGTGCCAGCACCTTAGGGGGGGATCAGCCCCAGCATTTT. Amino acid sequence: CASTLGGDQPQHF.

The gene calls are TRBV9 and TRBJ1-2; no clear D gene. V shed 4 bases and J shed 4 bases, with 8 bases lying between them. Germline values: CDR1 SGDLS, CDR2 YYNGEE. The CDR3 loop spans 12 amino acids. CDR3 nucleotide sequence: TGTGCCAGCAGCCCGGGGATCTATGGCTACACCTTC. This encodes CASSPGIYGYTF.

The chain recombines TRBV6-5 with TRBJ1-1; 7 bases are a match to TRBD1. From germline, CDR1 is MNHEY and CDR2 SVGAGI. The junction had 7 bases not matched to a gene; V was cut back by 2 bases and J by 1 base. The CDR3 covers 16 residues. CDR3 sequence (DNA): TGTGCCAGCAGTTACCTGGCAGGGGGGCGGAACACTGAAGCTTTCTTT. Protein product: CASSYLAGGRNTEAFF.

This sequence joins TRBV5-1 and TRBJ1-3; D gene ambiguous. Per germline, CDR1 SGHRS and CDR2 YFSETQ. This CDR3 region has 16 residues. V shed 3 bases and J shed 0 bases, with 13 bases lying between them. The CDR3 region is CASSSYALDSGNTIYF. For the CDR3, the DNA is TGCGCCAGCAGCTCCTACGCGCTTGACTCTGGAAACACCATATATTTT.

The chain recombines TRBV5-4 with TRBJ2-1; 9 nucleotides match TRBD1. The CDR3 runs to 14 residues. Trimming cost V 7 bases and J 8 bases; bases outside gene matches: 10. From germline, CDR1 is SGHNT and CDR2 YYREEE (reference sequence). The DNA for the CDR3 is TGTGCCAGCTTCCGAGACAGGGGGTCTGATGAGCAGTTCTTC. This codes for CASFRDRGSDEQFF.

This chain uses TRBV2 with TRBJ1-3; TRBD1 is a possible D gene (5 bases). Trimming removed 11 bases at V and 0 bases at J, with 14 bases between. The germline V gene has CDR1 SNHLY and CDR2 FYNNEI. The CDR3 is 14 amino acids. The CDR3 nucleotides read TGTGCCGGTCTGGGACTTAGCTCTGGAAACACCATATATTTT. Translating gives CAGLGLSSGNTIYF.

This rearrangement joins TRBV5-6 to TRBJ1-1, with D perhaps matching TRBD1 (6 bases). The V end lost 6 bases, the J end lost 3 bases, and 21 bases lay between the germline ends. The CDR3 length is 16 residues. CDR1 SGHDT and CDR2 YYEEEE come from the germline V gene. The chain's CDR3 is CASNPRGMRLDTEAFF. Here the CDR3 DNA reads TGTGCCAGCAACCCTAGGGGGATGCGTCTGGACACTGAAGCTTTCTTT.

The CDR3 coding sequence is TGTGCCAGCAGCTTAGCCGCCACTAGCGGGGGGGCGGGCGAGCAGTACTTC. Translated, it gives CASSLAATSGGAGEQYF. The chain uses TRBV11-2 and TRBJ2-7, with 13 nucleotides matching TRBD2. Per germline, CDR1 SGHAT and CDR2 FQNNGV. After removal of 1 base from V and 6 bases from J, the junction contained 9 bases not matched to a gene. The CDR3 runs to 17 residues.

This clone is a singleton in its sample. The chain links TRBV7-2 to TRBJ2-7; D is undetermined. The V and J ends lost 3 bases and 3 bases respectively, with 12 bases between them. The CDR3 runs 14 residues. Germline V gene lookup returns CDR1 SGHTA and CDR2 FQGNSA. CDR3 sequence reads: CASSFPPHFYEQYF. The CDR3 nucleotides are TGTGCCAGCAGCTTCCCGCCTCACTTCTACGAGCAGTACTTC.

The chain carries TRBV11-3 and TRBJ1-5; the D gene is possibly TRBD1 (6 bases). CDR3 size: 17 residues. With 2 bases removed from V and 8 bases from J, the gap between germline ends came to 22 bases. Per the germline V gene, CDR1 is SGHNT and CDR2 is YENEEA. CDR3: CASSLPTRQVLGEPQHF. The CDR3 DNA sequence: TGTGCCAGCAGCTTACCAACTAGACAGGTTTTGGGGGAGCCCCAGCATTTT.

This rearrangement joins TRBV9 to TRBJ2-1; weak D call: TRBD2 (6 bases). Trimming cost V 0 bases and J 8 bases, with 18 bases left between them. Looked up from germline, CDR1 is SGDLS and CDR2 is YYNGEE. The CDR3 totals 16 residues. In nucleotides, the CDR3 is TGTGCCAGCAGCGTAGGCACCTCGGGAGCATATTATGAGCAGTTCTTC. This codes for CASSVGTSGAYYEQFF.

The chain uses TRBV6-6 and TRBJ1-5; D perhaps matches TRBD1 (5 bases). Germline assignment: CDR1 MNHNY and CDR2 SVGAGI (reference sequence). The length of the CDR3 is 14 residues. V was shortened by 10 bases and J by 0 bases, with 13 bases between the two germline ends. For the CDR3, the DNA is TGTGCCACCTCGGGACTAATTAGCAATCAGCCCCAGCATTTT. This sequence encodes CATSGLISNQPQHF.

This chain joins TRBV2 and TRBJ1-1, with D perhaps matching TRBD1 (6 bases). V was clipped by 6 bases and J by 4 bases, with 15 bases between them. Germline V lookup: CDR1 SNHLY, CDR2 FYNNEI. The CDR3 is 14 residues long. CDR3 protein: CASRTNRARTEAFF. In DNA, the CDR3 is TGTGCCAGCAGAACCAACAGGGCGCGCACTGAAGCTTTCTTT.

This chain uses TRBV10-2 with TRBJ1-6, with 9 bases identical to TRBD1. Germline loops: CDR1 WSHSY, CDR2 SAAADI. The CDR3 spans 13 residues. V dropped 6 bases and J dropped 7; count of bases not matched to a gene: 1. As DNA, the CDR3 is TGCGCCAGCAGGGACAGGGGAAATTCACCCCTCCACTTT. Translation gives CASRDRGNSPLHF.